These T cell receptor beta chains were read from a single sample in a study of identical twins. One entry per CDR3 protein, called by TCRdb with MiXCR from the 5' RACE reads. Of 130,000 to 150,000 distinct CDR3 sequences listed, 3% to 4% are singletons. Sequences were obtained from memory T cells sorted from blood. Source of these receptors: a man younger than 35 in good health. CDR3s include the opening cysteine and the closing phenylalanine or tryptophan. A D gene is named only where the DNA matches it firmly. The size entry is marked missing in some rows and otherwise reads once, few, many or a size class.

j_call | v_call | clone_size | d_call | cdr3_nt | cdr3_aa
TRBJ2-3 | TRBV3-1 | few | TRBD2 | TGTGCCAGCAGCCAAGAATCCGTCGGCGGGAGGGCATTCAAAGGCTCGTTAGCAGATACGCAGTATTTT | CASSQESVGGRAFKGSLADTQYF
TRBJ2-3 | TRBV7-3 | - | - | TGTGCCAGCAGCTTAGCTAGCGAAAATACGCAGTATTTT | CASSLASENTQYF
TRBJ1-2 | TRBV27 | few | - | TGTGCCAGCAGTTTCCTCGACAGCAGAAGGGGCTACACCTTC | CASSFLDSRRGYTF
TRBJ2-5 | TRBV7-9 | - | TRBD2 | TGTGCCAGCAGCTTAGCCACTAGCGGGATTGGCGAGACCCAGTACTTC | CASSLATSGIGETQYF
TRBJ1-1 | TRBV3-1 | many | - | TGTGCCAGCAGCCAAGGCCCTAGGGGCACTGAAGCTTTCTTT | CASSQGPRGTEAFF
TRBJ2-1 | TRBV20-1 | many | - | TGCAGTGCTAGAGATTTCCTGGCAGGGAGCTCCTACAATGAGCAGTTCTTC | CSARDFLAGSSYNEQFF
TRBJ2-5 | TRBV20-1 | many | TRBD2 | TGCAGTGCTAGGCCCGGACTAGCGGGAGGGCCGGAGACCCAGTACTTC | CSARPGLAGGPETQYF
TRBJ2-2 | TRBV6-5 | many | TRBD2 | TGTGCCAGCAGTTACTCGGGGGGGGACACCGGGGAGCTGTTTTTT | CASSYSGGDTGELFF
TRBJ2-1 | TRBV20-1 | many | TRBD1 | TGCAGTGTTAACTCGGGACAGGGGAGGCGCAATGAGCAGTTCTTC | CSVNSGQGRRNEQFF
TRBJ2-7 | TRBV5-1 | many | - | TGCGCCAGCAGCTATCCGGGGCAATACGAGCAGTACTTC | CASSYPGQYEQYF
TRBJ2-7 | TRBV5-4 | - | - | TGTGCCAGCAGCTTGGGACAGTCCCTGTTACGGGGCCTTCAGGAGCAGTACTTC | CASSLGQSLLRGLQEQYF
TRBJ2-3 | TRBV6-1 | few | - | TGTGCCAGCAATCCGGGACCGACAAACACAGATACGCAGTATTTT | CASNPGPTNTDTQYF
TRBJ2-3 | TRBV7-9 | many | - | TGTGCCAGCAGCTTTAGAACGGGAGTGGCAGATACGCAGTATTTT | CASSFRTGVADTQYF
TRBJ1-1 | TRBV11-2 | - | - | TGTGCCAGCAGTCAGAGCTTCGTGGCTTTCTTT | CASSQSFVAFF